This T cell receptor (beta chain) is drawn from a study of T cell repertoires in cytomegalovirus infection. CDR3 length: 15 amino acids. Germline-derived CDR1 and CDR2 are MNHEY and SVGEGT. As regards this clonotype: Its antigen is not known. Sequence at one end of the junction differs from germline and may be a read error.

TCRdb called the reads again in MiXCR, with one record for every CDR3 protein. The sample yields 100,000 to 150,000 distinct CDR3 sequences, 24% seen once. The clonotype comes from a human donor in good health (CMV status not recorded). Some clones in this sample may be carry-over from other donors' samples. The chain joins TRBV6-2 or TRBV6-3 to TRBJ1-1; 7 bases match TRBD1. Sequences were obtained from PBMCs, sequenced either directly or after in vitro stimulation (not recorded which). CDR3 residues: CSSSNGQALDTEAFF. DNA of the CDR3: TGTTCCAGCAGTAACGGACAGGCGCTGGACACTGAAGCTTTCTTT.